This T cell receptor beta chain was found in a study of T cells in women clearing cervical HPV infection. Study background: Controls gave blood once infection was undetectable; cases at lesion identification. Regarding the study as a whole: Timing of associations relative to infection is unclear; T-cell subsets were not isolated. Cases carried less TRBV6-7 than controls: roughly 0.11% versus 0.16%.

Profiled with immunoSEQ multiplex PCR; TCRdb holds only in-frame clones, not every one. The sample table includes 25,000 to 35,000 clones. All donors had a single incident cervical HPV16 infection, not prevalent. This CDR3 spans 15 amino acids. Germline-derived CDR1 and CDR2 are LGHNA and YNFKEQ. Notes on this clone: What it binds is unknown. Germline is not matched at one junction end, which may reflect a read error. The read falls 3 residues short of the CDR3 end, and the missing part is taken from the germline J gene.

The TCR originated in a woman between 18 and 69 years old with a cervical HPV16 infection that either progressed to CIN3+ or cleared (not recorded which). The J gene is TRBJ1-6, the V gene TRBV4-2, with a weak D call TRBD1 (6 bases). Sequenced material: blood buffy coat. The sequenced part of the CDR3 DNA is TGCGCCAGCAGCCATCCCGGGACATACAATTCACCC. Protein: CASSHPGTYNSP. The entire CDR3 protein is CASSHPGTYNSPLHF.